This T cell receptor beta chain derives from a study of T cell responses to AZD1222 COVID-19 vaccine (dated by TCRdb to 2020 to 2022). About the study as a whole: A total of approximately 240 trial participants underwent TCR sequencing, of whom nearly 210 received two doses of AZD1222 and about 26 received two doses of the MenACWY control vaccine. Trial participants were enrolled by age into subgroups of 18-55, 56-69 and 70-plus years, and around 140, 26 and 57 TCR-sequenced participants, respectively, were included in these subgroups.

Interpreted using the paper, the time point label stands for: about 28 days (+/-7) after the second vaccine dose. AZD1222 recipients with second doses at about 4 weeks or about 12 weeks were pooled, because spike-specific TCR depth and breadth did not differ between schedules. Vaccinee samples came from UK trials COV001 and COV002, including a single-blind randomized controlled phase 2/3 trial of AZD1222 (ChAdOx1 nCoV-19) in healthy adults. Trial participant PBMC samples were collected at day 0 and day 28 after the second dose for TCRbeta chain sequencing. Study-level results and caveats: The 56-69-year group was small, and its depth increase did not reach significance, likely because of low power. Most participants were white British and females outnumbered males, and the authors suggested that clonal diversity may have been underestimated. A significant rise in spike-specific TCR breadth and depth was observed after two AZD1222 doses relative to day 0 and relative to MenACWY recipients. Conclusions about previously exposed vaccinees were limited because only six or seven AZD1222 recipients were SARS-CoV-2 seropositive at baseline. No day 14 peak-response samples were available, so repertoires were characterized only after the peak T cell response. Reportedly, close to half of the unique spike-specific TCRs recognized epitopes lying outside the regions that are mutated in the B.1.351 and B.1.1.7 variants. The whole spike protein was spanned by vaccine-associated CD4 TCRs, and dominant responses were seen in regions 160-218 and 743-854.

The germline V and J ends show losses of 5 bases and 2 bases respectively, and no gene match explains 8 bases of the junction. The CDR3 goes from the cysteine to the phenylalanine over 15 residues. Only the CDR3 part of the read is kept: 45 bases, read in frame from the first base. Sequences MDHEN (CDR1) and SYDVKM (CDR2) are obtained from the germline V gene. The CDR3 regions of human TCRbeta chains were analyzed by immunosequencing. The original pipeline was this. Repertoire TCRs were checked for matches against a reference library of SARS-CoV-2-specific TCRs that had been generated using the MIRA antigen-specificity platform. Breadth was defined as the fraction of unique TCRs that were SARS-CoV-2-associated, and depth was defined as the fraction of total T cells that were SARS-CoV-2-associated. Each spike-specific TCR was assigned to its reactive spike region and to a CD4 or CD8 class using the MIRA data. Log10-transformed breadth and depth values were compared by one-way ANOVA with Sidak's multiple comparisons tests. In TCRdb, the immuneACCESS table is reduced to in-frame sequences with V and J assigned. These tables do not hold every clone; where another copy was compared, an unresolved V gene accounts for under half, and the others remain unexplained. V, J and clone size reflect that table, while D and trimming were determined from the DNA. This sample lists about 150,000 clones; 92% were detected once. Jointly, the top ten make up 2.5% to 4% of the sample.

About this clone itself: Its antigen remains undetermined. Base qualities are missing; no much larger clone stands one base away.

The clonotype comes from an adult who received the AZD1222 COVID-19 vaccine. Source: peripheral blood, taken 28 days after the second AZD1222 dose. The chain is encoded by TRBV28 joined to TRBJ2-7; the central 8 bases match TRBD1. Read as DNA, the sequence is TGTGCCAGCAGTGAAACCGGACAGGGAGCCTACGAGCAGTACTTC. Its amino acids are CASSETGQGAYEQYF.